The rows below give T cell receptor beta chains drawn from one sample of a study of blood T cell repertoires in COVID-19. Libraries were prepared by immunoSEQ multiplex PCR; TCRdb keeps only in-frame clonotypes and omits some of them. The sample has under 200,000 clones, approximately 85% seen once. The sequencing sample was made of peripheral blood. The receptors were gathered from a woman older than 75 with acute or convalescent COVID-19. The conserved cysteine and the conserved F or W are not part of the CDR3 here.

j_gene: TRBJ1-1; v_gene: TRBV7-2; CDR3aa: ASSTGGQGAIEAF
j_gene: TRBJ1-4; v_gene: TRBV5-5; CDR3aa: ASSLRGGATNEKLF
j_gene: TRBJ1-1; v_gene: TRBV10-3; CDR3aa: ATKQGNTEAF
j_gene: TRBJ1-4; v_gene: TRBV18; CDR3aa: ASSSLRFATNEKLF
j_gene: TRBJ1-2; v_gene: TRBV6-5; CDR3aa: ASTPTGGSYGYT
j_gene: TRBJ1-1; v_gene: TRBV9; CDR3aa: ASSPGAENEAF
j_gene: TRBJ1-5; v_gene: TRBV27; CDR3aa: GKVGLDNQPQH
j_gene: TRBJ2-3; v_gene: TRBV5-4; CDR3aa: ASSLGGGRAQDTQY
j_gene: TRBJ2-7; v_gene: TRBV2; CDR3aa: ASSSSTYEQY
j_gene: TRBJ2-7; v_gene: TRBV5-5; CDR3aa: ASSPGLAGTYEQY
j_gene: TRBJ2-1; v_gene: TRBV28; CDR3aa: ASSSLAGVGNEQF
j_gene: TRBJ1-2; v_gene: TRBV25-1; CDR3aa: ASSGRDRGRYT
j_gene: TRBJ2-7; v_gene: TRBV11-2; CDR3aa: ASSLVDRGVWPYEQY
j_gene: TRBJ1-2; v_gene: TRBV3-1/TRBV3-2; CDR3aa: ASSLLGGMRDYGYT
j_gene: TRBJ1-1; v_gene: TRBV18; CDR3aa: ASSPGPNTEAF
j_gene: TRBJ1-6; v_gene: TRBV9; CDR3aa: ASSSGQYNSPLH
j_gene: TRBJ2-7; v_gene: TRBV20-1; CDR3aa: SARLGFEQY
j_gene: TRBJ2-2; v_gene: TRBV7-3; CDR3aa: ASSRLAGTGELF
j_gene: TRBJ1-1; v_gene: TRBV19; CDR3aa: ASSMGSRNYINTEAF
j_gene: TRBJ2-1; v_gene: TRBV5-6; CDR3aa: ASSFNNYNEQF
j_gene: TRBJ2-3; v_gene: TRBV3-1/TRBV3-2; CDR3aa: ASSQLQASDTQY
j_gene: TRBJ2-3; v_gene: TRBV5-4; CDR3aa: ASSFRLAGATDTQY
j_gene: TRBJ2-7; v_gene: TRBV25-1; CDR3aa: ASRDRHNSYEQY
j_gene: TRBJ2-7; v_gene: TRBV7-9; CDR3aa: ASSSGTSLNYEQY
j_gene: TRBJ1-5; v_gene: TRBV10-3; CDR3aa: AIRGQHSNQPQH
j_gene: TRBJ1-4; v_gene: TRBV7-9; CDR3aa: ASSRTGFLEEKLF
j_gene: TRBJ2-1; v_gene: TRBV6-6; CDR3aa: ASSYSRWAEAQF
j_gene: TRBJ1-1; v_gene: TRBV7-2; CDR3aa: ASRFDRITEAF
j_gene: TRBJ2-7; v_gene: TRBV9; CDR3aa: ASSVGGESEQY
j_gene: TRBJ1-6; v_gene: TRBV7-9; CDR3aa: ASSFFTGASYNSPLH
j_gene: TRBJ1-1; v_gene: TRBV12-3/TRBV12-4; CDR3aa: ASSTENTEAF
j_gene: TRBJ2-2; v_gene: TRBV5-1; CDR3aa: ASSLRQGSTGELF
j_gene: TRBJ1-5; v_gene: TRBV5-8; CDR3aa: ASSLGTGVGQPQH
j_gene: TRBJ2-1; v_gene: TRBV2; CDR3aa: ASSATGSSYNEQF
j_gene: TRBJ2-7; v_gene: TRBV11-2; CDR3aa: ASSLAAGGLSEQY
j_gene: TRBJ1-1; v_gene: TRBV6-5; CDR3aa: ASRPSTGKNTEAF
j_gene: TRBJ2-7; v_gene: TRBV21-1; CDR3aa: ASPGTGVYEQY
j_gene: TRBJ2-7; v_gene: TRBV5-1; CDR3aa: ASSLVPGLASHEQY
j_gene: TRBJ2-3; v_gene: TRBV2; CDR3aa: ASSEASVDTQY
j_gene: TRBJ2-3; v_gene: TRBV28; CDR3aa: ASSLAGGQADTQY
j_gene: TRBJ1-1; v_gene: TRBV5-1; CDR3aa: ASSLGHSGGAEAF
j_gene: TRBJ2-1; v_gene: TRBV15; CDR3aa: ATSRDSTGGWDEQF
j_gene: TRBJ2-7; v_gene: TRBV18; CDR3aa: ASSRETGNEQY
j_gene: TRBJ2-5; v_gene: TRBV27; CDR3aa: ASSPGQGRETQY
j_gene: TRBJ1-2; v_gene: TRBV27; CDR3aa: ASSPNRQRNYGYT
j_gene: TRBJ2-5; v_gene: TRBV7-9; CDR3aa: ASSLGLAGSETQY
j_gene: TRBJ1-1; v_gene: TRBV7-2; CDR3aa: ASSSYRAEAF